The table lists the clone carrying this T cell receptor beta chain with a few counts. Other DNA sequences in the same sample also yield this CDR3. This entry is derived from a study of blood T cell repertoires in COVID-19. Study-level information: The analysed material was cDNA or gDNA that came from T cells, B-cell-depleted T cells, or PBMCs.

Sequenced by immunoSEQ multiplex PCR; TCRdb stores in-frame clones only, minus some. The sample contains about 180,000 clones, roughly 80% of which appear only once. Researchers sorted participants into cohorts using their self-reported clinical history. Exposed participants came across a COVID-19 case within 2 weeks before study entry. This CDR3 region has 13 residues. Losses at the gene ends were 6 bases for V and 4 bases for J; bases not matched to a gene: 4. The germline V gene has CDR1 MNHEY and CDR2 SMNVEV (reference sequence). The rearrangement joins TRBV27 to TRBJ1-2, with 8 bases fitting TRBD1. Sequenced material: PBMCs or T cells enriched from blood (not recorded which). This sequence originates from a man in his sixties who had been exposed to COVID-19. In DNA, the CDR3 is TGTGCCAGCAGCCTAGGGACAGGCTATGGCTACACCTTC. Its protein product is CASSLGTGYGYTF.